This entry lists 4 T cell receptor beta chains sequenced from one sample in a study of T cells in women clearing cervical HPV infection. Measured with immunoSEQ multiplex PCR; TCRdb has only the in-frame clones, and not every one. This table holds some 40,000 clones. The sequencing sample was made of blood buffy coat. The receptors originated from a woman between 18 and 70 years old with a cervical HPV16 infection that either progressed to CIN3+ or cleared (not recorded which).

A note on this clone: Sequencing ends 3 residues short of the CDR3 end; the germline J gene provides the rest. V usage is TRBV29-1 and J usage is TRBJ2-3, with 7 bases fitting TRBD1. This CDR3 region has 15 residues. Germline CDR1 reads SQVTM; CDR2 reads ANQGSEA. This CDR3 reads CSVSQGTGANQPQYF. The CDR3 DNA, read in part, is TGCAGCGTAAGTCAGGGCACAGGGGCTAATCAGCCG.

With respect to this clone: The missing CDR3 end, 3 residues past where the read stops, is filled in from the germline J gene. The V and J genes are TRBV18 and TRBJ2-1, with 8 bases fitting TRBD1. The trim removed 4 bases at V and 8 bases at J, leaving 13 bases unmatched. The CDR3 loop spans 16 amino acids. The V gene's germline CDR1 is KGHSH and CDR2 LQKENI. The CDR3 sequence: CASSRQTGAKGDEQFF. The CDR3 DNA, read in part, is TGTGCCAGCTCACGCCAGACAGGGGCGAAGGGCGATGAG.

Points on this clone: The read comes to an end 3 residues before the CDR3 does, leaving the germline J gene to fill in the end. This chain uses TRBV28 with TRBJ2-3, with a possible D match to TRBD2 (5 bases). The CDR3 has 13 residues. CDR1 is MDHEN, CDR2 SYDVKM, per germline. V shed 6 bases and J shed 2 bases, with 9 bases lying between them. The CDR3 bases that were read are TGTGCCAGCAGCGGGGTCCTCACAGATACG. It codes for CASSGVLTDT. The entire CDR3 is CASSGVLTDTQYF.

Turning to this clone: The read ends 3 residues shy of where the CDR3 ends; the end is completed using the germline J gene. The chain combines TRBV5-4 with TRBJ1-4, with D tentatively TRBD1 (6 bases). V gave up 5 bases and J gave up 4 bases, with 15 bases separating them. The CDR3 runs to 15 residues. Germline loops: CDR1 SGHNT, CDR2 YYREEE (reference sequence). CDR3 amino acids: CASSVSGANNEKLFF. CDR3 bases read: TGTGCCAGCAGTGTATCAGGGGCTAATAATGAAAAA.